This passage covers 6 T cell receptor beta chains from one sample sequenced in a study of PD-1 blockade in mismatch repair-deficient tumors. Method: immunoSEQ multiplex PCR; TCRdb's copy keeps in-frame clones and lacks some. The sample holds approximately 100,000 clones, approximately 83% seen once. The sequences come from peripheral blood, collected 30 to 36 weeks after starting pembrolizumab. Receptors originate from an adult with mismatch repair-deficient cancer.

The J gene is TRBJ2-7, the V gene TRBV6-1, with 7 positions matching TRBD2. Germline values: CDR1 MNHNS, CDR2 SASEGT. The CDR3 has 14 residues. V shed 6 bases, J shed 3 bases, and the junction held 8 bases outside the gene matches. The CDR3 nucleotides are TGTGCCAGCAGGGCAGCCAGCGGGAACTACGAGCAGTACTTC. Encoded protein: CASRAASGNYEQYF.

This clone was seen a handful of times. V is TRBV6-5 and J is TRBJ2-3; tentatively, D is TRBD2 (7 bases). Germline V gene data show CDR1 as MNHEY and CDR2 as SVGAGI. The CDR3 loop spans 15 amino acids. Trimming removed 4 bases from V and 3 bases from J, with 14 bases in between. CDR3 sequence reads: CASSSLGGGTDTQYF. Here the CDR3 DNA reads TGTGCCAGCAGTTCTTTAGGGGGAGGGACAGATACGCAGTATTTT.

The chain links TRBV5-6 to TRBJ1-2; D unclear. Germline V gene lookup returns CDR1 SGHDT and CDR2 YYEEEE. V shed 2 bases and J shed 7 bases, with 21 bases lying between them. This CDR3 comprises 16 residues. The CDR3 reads CASSFRTGPAGSGYTF. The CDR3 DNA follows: TGTGCCAGCAGCTTCCGGACTGGGCCGGCTGGGTCTGGCTACACCTTC.

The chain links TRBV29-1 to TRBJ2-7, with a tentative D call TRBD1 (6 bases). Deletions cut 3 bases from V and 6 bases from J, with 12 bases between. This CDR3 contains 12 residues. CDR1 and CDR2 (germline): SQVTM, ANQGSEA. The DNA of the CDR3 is TGCAGCGTTGAGGACAGTAAAACCGAGCAGTACTTC. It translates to CSVEDSKTEQYF.

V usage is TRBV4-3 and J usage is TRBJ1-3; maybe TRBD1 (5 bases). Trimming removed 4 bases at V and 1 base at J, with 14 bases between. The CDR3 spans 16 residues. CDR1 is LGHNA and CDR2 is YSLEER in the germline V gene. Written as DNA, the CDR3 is TGCGCCAGCAGCCCACGGCAGGGCCTATCTGGAAACACCATATATTTT. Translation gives CASSPRQGLSGNTIYF.

The CDR3 DNA sequence: TGTGCCAGCAGCCCTGGACTAGCGGGAGAAGAGACCCAGTACTTC. Translation gives CASSPGLAGEETQYF. The chain carries TRBV5-6 and TRBJ2-5; 13 positions agree with TRBD2. With 4 bases clipped from V and 3 bases from J, the junction kept 3 bases outside the gene matches. The germline gives CDR1 SGHDT, CDR2 YYEEEE. CDR3 length: 15 residues.